This T cell receptor beta chain derives from a study of T cell repertoires in cytomegalovirus infection. Turning to the study itself: Matching HLA type and CMV infection were both indicated by public TCR beta signatures.

From the reads, TCRdb called clonotypes with MiXCR, one entry per CDR3 protein. The sample lists about a million distinct CDR3 sequences, around 29% occurring once. From germline, CDR1 is KGHSH and CDR2 LQKENI. The V end was cut by 1 base, the J end by 0 bases, with 6 bases between. This CDR3 spans 14 amino acids. Concerning this clonotype itself: Its specificity is unknown.

This sequence originates from a human donor in good health (CMV status not recorded). Some clones in this sample may be carry-over from other donors' samples. This sample comprised cultured CD8+ T cells from PBMCs, obtained from culture after CMV antigen stimulation. This chain connects TRBV18 to TRBJ1-2; D is uncertain. CDR3 residues: CASSPRATNYGYTF. Here the CDR3 DNA reads TGTGCCAGCTCACCACGGGCCACTAACTATGGCTACACCTTC. Full variable domain (rest looked up from reference TRBV18 and TRBJ1-2): NAGVMQNPRHLVRRRGQEARLRCSPMKGHSHVYWYRQLPEEGLKFMVYLQKENIIDESGMPKERFSAEFPKEGPSILRIQQVVRGDSAAYFCASSPRATNYGYTFGSGTRLTVV.